This is a list of T cell receptor beta chains from one sample in a study of cytomegalovirus exposure and HLA in healthy donors. This table comes from immunoSEQ multiplex PCR, and its TCRdb copy is limited to in-frame clones, with some not included. In the table there are 55,000 to 70,000 clones, 60% to 85% of which are singletons. Material for sequencing was PBMCs. Source of these receptors: a male donor in good health and CMV-seropositive. The CDR3 runs from the conserved cysteine through the conserved F or W. Fields, in order: J gene, clone size, D gene, V gene, CDR3 protein, CDR3 DNA. D genes are given only for firm matches. Only part of the rows carry a size: once, few, many, or a class if the clone is expanded.

J: TRBJ2-3; size: once; D: -; V: TRBV10-1; CDR3: CASSTGEADTQYF; DNA: TGCGCCAGCAGTACAGGGGAGGCAGATACGCAGTATTTT
J: TRBJ2-3; size: once; D: TRBD2; V: TRBV4-3; CDR3: CASSQRWLAGGPSTDTQYF; DNA: TGCGCCAGCAGCCAACGGTGGCTAGCGGGGGGCCCTAGCACAGATACGCAGTATTTT
J: TRBJ2-3; size: -; D: TRBD1; V: TRBV4-3; CDR3: CASSQEPGQGGDTQYF; DNA: TGCGCCAGCAGCCAAGAGCCGGGACAGGGAGGAGATACGCAGTATTTT
J: TRBJ2-1; size: -; D: -; V: TRBV5-4; CDR3: CASSLGMENEQFF; DNA: TGTGCCAGCAGCTTGGGGATGGAGAATGAGCAGTTCTTC
J: TRBJ1-2; size: -; D: -; V: TRBV7-8; CDR3: CASSHTGNYGYTF; DNA: TGTGCCAGCAGCCACACGGGGAACTATGGCTACACCTTC
J: TRBJ1-3; size: -; D: TRBD1; V: TRBV27; CDR3: CASSSRGLSGNTIYF; DNA: TGTGCCAGCAGTTCGAGGGGGCTGTCCGGAAACACCATATATTTT
J: TRBJ2-7; size: -; D: -; V: TRBV5-1; CDR3: CAGNLDSQYEQYF; DNA: TGCGCCGGCAACTTGGACAGCCAATACGAGCAGTACTTC
J: TRBJ2-7; size: -; D: -; V: TRBV7-9; CDR3: CASSGGAGRSYEQYF; DNA: TGTGCCAGCAGTGGGGGGGCAGGGAGATCCTACGAGCAGTACTTC
J: TRBJ2-7; size: -; D: -; V: TRBV5-1; CDR3: CASSVIGNEQYF; DNA: TGCGCCAGCAGCGTGATCGGGAACGAGCAGTACTTC
J: TRBJ1-4; size: -; D: -; V: TRBV27; CDR3: CASSLTRGMNEKLFF; DNA: TGTGCCAGCAGCCTTACAAGAGGAATGAATGAAAAACTGTTTTTT
J: TRBJ2-5; size: -; D: TRBD1; V: TRBV13; CDR3: CASSSRDSAFETQYF; DNA: TGTGCCAGCAGCTCCCGGGACAGCGCCTTCGAGACCCAGTACTTC
J: TRBJ1-5; size: -; D: -; V: TRBV30; CDR3: CAWSVSRVDQPQHF; DNA: TGTGCCTGGAGTGTTAGCAGGGTGGATCAGCCCCAGCATTTT
J: TRBJ2-3; size: -; D: TRBD1; V: TRBV6-5; CDR3: CASSRRTGLTDTQYF; DNA: TGTGCCAGCAGCCGAAGGACAGGGCTCACAGATACGCAGTATTTT
J: TRBJ1-5; size: -; D: TRBD1; V: TRBV2; CDR3: CASSVAGGGQPQHF; DNA: TGTGCCAGCAGTGTCGCAGGGGGCGGTCAGCCCCAGCATTTT
J: TRBJ1-2; size: -; D: TRBD1; V: TRBV7-7; CDR3: CASREDTGAGGPNYGYTF; DNA: TGTGCCAGCAGGGAGGATACAGGGGCCGGTGGGCCTAACTATGGCTACACCTTC
J: TRBJ2-7; size: -; D: -; V: TRBV2; CDR3: CASRDPRASIYEQYF; DNA: TGTGCCAGCAGGGACCCCAGGGCGTCAATTTACGAGCAGTACTTC
J: TRBJ1-6; size: -; D: -; V: TRBV7-9; CDR3: CASSRGYSPLHF; DNA: TGTGCCAGCAGCCGCGGTTATTCACCCCTCCACTTT
J: TRBJ2-7; size: -; D: -; V: TRBV4-2; CDR3: CASSQGAPPHEQYF; DNA: TGTGCCAGCAGCCAAGGAGCCCCTCCCCACGAGCAGTACTTC
J: TRBJ1-5; size: -; D: TRBD1; V: TRBV6-5; CDR3: CASSNYQTGDSQPQHF; DNA: TGTGCCAGCAGTAACTACCAGACAGGGGATAGCCAGCCCCAGCATTTT
J: TRBJ1-5; size: once; D: -; V: TRBV7-2; CDR3: CASSLVGGEVNQPQHF; DNA: TGTGCCAGCAGCTTAGTCGGCGGAGAGGTCAATCAGCCCCAGCATTTT
J: TRBJ1-5; size: -; D: -; V: TRBV7-2; CDR3: CASSLAGGQPQHF; DNA: TGTGCCAGCAGCTTAGCGGGGGGTCAGCCCCAGCATTTT
J: TRBJ1-1; size: -; D: TRBD1; V: TRBV9; CDR3: CASSKVRQGVSEAFF; DNA: TGTGCCAGCAGCAAAGTCCGACAGGGAGTAAGTGAAGCTTTCTTT
J: TRBJ1-2; size: few; D: -; V: TRBV2; CDR3: CASSEGQGQDYGYTF; DNA: TGTGCCAGCAGTGAAGGGCAGGGGCAAGACTATGGCTACACCTTC
J: TRBJ1-2; size: -; D: TRBD1; V: TRBV9; CDR3: CASSATTGTQTYGYTF; DNA: TGTGCCAGCAGCGCGACGACAGGGACTCAGACCTATGGCTACACCTTC
J: TRBJ2-7; size: -; D: -; V: TRBV6-5; CDR3: CASSDTYEQYF; DNA: TGTGCCAGCAGTGACACCTACGAGCAGTACTTC
J: TRBJ2-7; size: -; D: -; V: TRBV13; CDR3: CASSLFQGDEQYF; DNA: TGTGCCAGCAGCTTATTTCAGGGCGATGAGCAGTACTTC
J: TRBJ2-1; size: -; D: TRBD2; V: TRBV5-1; CDR3: CASSYGLAASSYNEQFF; DNA: TGCGCCAGCAGCTATGGACTAGCGGCGAGCTCCTACAATGAGCAGTTCTTC